This T cell receptor beta chain was recorded in a study of blood T cell repertoires in COVID-19. Study-wide background: The United States, Italy and Spain supplied acute and convalescent COVID-19 samples. Sources were T cells, B-cell-depleted T cells, or PBMCs; the material itself was cDNA or gDNA.

The CDR3 spans 16 residues. The V end lost 3 bases, the J end lost 2 bases, and 19 bases lay between the germline ends. The germline gives CDR1 GTSNPN, CDR2 SVGIG (reference sequence). How the authors handled the data: Amplification from reference gene primers served as the basis for estimated nucleated cell counts. Repertoires were generated with immunoSEQ multiplex PCR, while TCRdb's copy carries only in-frame clones and drops some. D and trimming come from the DNA, and the V and J calls and clone size come from that table. Of around 200,000 clones listed, 84% are singletons. Seattle's enrolled individuals joined amid active infection and were then monitored longitudinally.

The source material was peripheral blood. The receptor was isolated from a woman in her seventies with COVID-19, enrolled during active disease. V is TRBV30 and J is TRBJ2-5; possibly TRBD1 for D (7 bases). The CDR3 loop reads CAWRTGRGGRQETQYF. CDR3 nucleotide sequence: TGTGCCTGGAGGACAGGGAGAGGGGGGCGGCAAGAGACCCAGTACTTC.